A single sample gave rise to the 27 T cell receptor beta chains below, sequenced in a study of T cells in Graves' hyperthyroidism and ophthalmopathy (dated by TCRdb to about 2019). Library prep was done by multiplex PCR. The reads were generated on an Illumina HiSeq 2000. TCR beta CDR3 regions were amplified from RNA transcripts. The first round of RT-PCR for the TCR CDR3 was performed with the HTBI primer set and the Qiagen OneStep RT-PCR kit. The public sequencing data were trimmed at Q25 with fastp and processed into clonotypes with MiXCR by TCRdb, which kept only in-frame beta chains. Rows matching on CDR3 protein sequence are summarized as one entry with the most common DNA and genes. In all, the sample holds about half a million distinct CDR3 sequences, and about 16% of those were seen once. 25% to 35% of the sample lies in the top ten. Sequenced sample: blood. These receptors originate from a woman under 40 with Graves' ophthalmopathy.

V gene TRBV29-1 combines with J gene TRBJ2-5; 9 positions match TRBD2. The CDR3 is 14 residues long. V was pared by 4 bases and J by 4 bases, with 7 bases of the junction left unmatched. The V gene's germline CDR1 is SQVTM and CDR2 ANQGSEA. The CDR3 DNA sequence: TGCAGCGTTGCGGGCGGGAGGGCCTTAGAGACCCAGTACTTC. Its translation: CSVAGGRALETQYF.

This clonotype was counted a few times. The CDR3 protein is CASSLLSGNTIYF. The CDR3 DNA reads as TGTGCCAGCAGTCTCCTTTCTGGAAACACCATATATTTT. The genes are TRBV6-2 or TRBV6-3 and TRBJ1-3; D ambiguous. Between the trimmed V and J ends, which lost 5 bases and 1 base, there was a span of 6 bases. Germline V lookup: CDR1 MNHEY, CDR2 SVGEGT. The CDR3 is 13 amino acids.

With regard to this clonotype: This may be a read error: a much more frequent sequence differs by one nucleotide. The V gene is TRBV5-5, the J gene TRBJ2-5; 9 nucleotides match TRBD1. The length of the CDR3 is 14 residues. Germline assignment: CDR1 SGHKS and CDR2 YYEKEE (reference sequence). The CDR3 bases are TGTGCCGGCAGCCGGGACAGGGCATTAGAGACCCAGTACTTC. Amino acid sequence: CAGSRDRALETQYF.

The chain has TRBV7-9 and TRBJ1-6; TRBD1 matches 8 bases. The CDR3 totals 16 residues. Germline CDR1 and CDR2: SEHNR and FQNEAQ (reference sequence). After removal of 4 bases from V and 7 bases from J, the junction contained 9 bases not matched to a gene. The CDR3 DNA sequence: TGTGCCAGCAGCTCTGAACCGACAGGGGTGAATTCACCCCTCCACTTT. Translating it yields CASSSEPTGVNSPLHF.

There are many counts of this clonotype. V is TRBV15 and J is TRBJ2-1, with TRBD2 as a possible D gene (5 bases). V lost 8 bases and J lost 1, with 9 bases in between. The CDR3 is 13 residues long. Germline loops: CDR1 LNHNV, CDR2 YYDKDF (reference sequence). CDR3 sequence (DNA): TGTGCCACCGTGGGGAGATCCTACAATGAGCAGTTCTTC. This translates into CATVGRSYNEQFF.

This clonotype has ten or more counts. The chain is built from TRBV20-1 and TRBJ1-5; D possibly corresponds to TRBD1 (5 bases). V was pared by 5 bases and J by 2 bases, with 13 bases between. The CDR3 extends over 14 amino acids. From germline, CDR1 is DFQATT and CDR2 SNEGSKA (reference sequence). DNA of the CDR3: TGCAGTGCTGAGGCCGGGGGGGGCAATCAGCCCCAGCATTTT. Its translation is CSAEAGGGNQPQHF.

This rearrangement joins TRBV7-9 to TRBJ2-3; 7 bases map to TRBD2. The germline V gene has CDR1 SEHNR and CDR2 FQNEAQ (reference sequence). This CDR3 contains 14 residues. The V gene end was trimmed by 5 bases and the J gene end by 2 bases; junction bases not matched to a gene: 4. CDR3 amino acids: CASSPERDTDTQYF. CDR3 DNA sequence: TGTGCCAGCAGCCCAGAGCGGGACACAGATACGCAGTATTTT.

This clonotype occurred once. The chain employs TRBV12-3 or TRBV12-4 and TRBJ1-2; no definite D call. V was shortened by 6 bases and J by 8 bases, with 13 bases between the two germline ends. The length of the CDR3 is 12 residues. CDR3 bases: TGTGCCAGCAGCCCCGAGGCCTTGGGCTACACCTTC. It translates to CASSPEALGYTF.

This clonotype was picked up many times. V is TRBV6-1 and J is TRBJ1-2, with TRBD1 identical over 10 bases. The CDR3 sequence is 14 residues long. Germline loops: CDR1 MNHNS, CDR2 SASEGT. V was clipped by 5 bases and J by 7 bases; unmatched bases: 7. The chain's CDR3 is CASSSGTGAFGYTF. In DNA form, the CDR3 reads TGTGCCAGCAGTTCCGGGACAGGGGCATTTGGCTACACCTTC.

A few counts support this clonotype. The V call is TRBV6-1, the J call TRBJ2-3, with 9 bases aligning to TRBD1. Germline V gene lookup returns CDR1 MNHNS and CDR2 SASEGT. The CDR3 runs 14 residues. After removal of 3 bases from V and 6 bases from J, the junction contained 4 bases not matched to a gene. The CDR3 coding sequence is TGTGCCAGCAGTGACTGGGACAGGGAGGATACGCAGTATTTT. As protein: CASSDWDREDTQYF.

This clonotype was recorded many times. This chain connects TRBV7-2 to TRBJ2-6; TRBD2 agrees at 7 bases. The V gene's germline CDR1 is SGHTA and CDR2 FQGNSA. The V and J ends lost 2 bases and 0 bases, in that order; junction bases with no gene match: 7. CDR3 size: 18 residues. This CDR3 reads CASSLLAVVLSGANVLTF. The CDR3 nucleotides read TGTGCCAGCAGCTTACTAGCGGTCGTGCTCTCTGGGGCCAACGTCCTGACTTTC. The full variable domain, in which reference TRBV7-2 and TRBJ2-6 provide the parts outside the CDR3, is GAGVSQSPSNKVTEKGKDVELRCDPISGHTALYWYRQSLGQGLEFLIYFQGNSAPDKSGLPSDRFSAERTGGSVSTLTIQRTQQEDSAVYLCASSLLAVVLSGANVLTFGAGSRLTVL.

This clonotype was detected ten times or more. The chain joins TRBV20-1 to TRBJ2-1; TRBD1 agrees at 7 bases. The CDR3 extends over 14 amino acids. Losses at the gene ends were 0 bases for V and 5 bases for J; bases not matched to a gene: 4. Germline CDR1 and CDR2: DFQATT and SNEGSKA (reference sequence). The CDR3 spells CSAREGTVDNEQFF. CDR3 nucleotide sequence: TGCAGTGCTAGAGAGGGGACAGTCGACAATGAGCAGTTCTTC.

The sample holds many counts of this clonotype. J is TRBJ2-1 and V is TRBV20-1, with TRBD1 matching 8 bases. In germline, CDR1 is DFQATT, CDR2 SNEGSKA (reference sequence). Germline trimming cut 0 bases from V and 1 base from J; bases unmatched to any gene: 11. CDR3 length: 18 residues. CDR3 loop: CSARDRWFHRGSYNEQFF. CDR3 DNA sequence: TGCAGTGCTAGAGATCGATGGTTCCACAGGGGGTCCTACAATGAGCAGTTCTTC.

This clonotype came up a few times. V is TRBV5-4 and J is TRBJ1-6; TRBD1 is a possible D gene (6 bases). CDR1 and CDR2 (germline): SGHNT, YYREEE (reference sequence). Trimming cost V 10 bases and J 6 bases, with 17 bases left between them. The CDR3 totals 14 residues. The CDR3 here is CASRGGDFNSPLHF. In nucleotides, the CDR3 is TGTGCCTCACGAGGGGGGGACTTTAATTCACCCCTCCACTTT.

This clonotype was counted only a few times. This rearrangement joins TRBV20-1 to TRBJ1-5; D is unresolved. Trimming stripped 5 bases from V and 2 bases from J, with 16 bases between. Germline CDR1 and CDR2: DFQATT and SNEGSKA (reference sequence). CDR3 length: 15 amino acids. The DNA of the CDR3 is TGCAGTGCTTGGGAAAGTGGCCTAGGCAATCAGCCCCAGCATTTT. It translates to CSAWESGLGNQPQHF.

This clonotype was seen a few times. The chain has TRBV6-1 and TRBJ2-2; 7 bases are shared with TRBD1. J was trimmed by 6 bases and V by 5 bases; bases with no gene match: 12. The CDR3 totals 16 residues. Germline V gene lookup returns CDR1 MNHNS and CDR2 SASEGT. This CDR3 is CASSNPTGPFAGELFF. The DNA of the CDR3 is TGTGCCAGCAGTAATCCGACAGGGCCCTTCGCCGGGGAGCTGTTTTTT.

In regard to this clonotype: A much larger clonotype is one base distant, so this may be a read error. This chain uses TRBV9 with TRBJ2-7; 8 nucleotides align to TRBD2. The V and J ends lost 4 bases and 3 bases, in that order; junction bases with no gene match: 3. CDR1 and CDR2 (germline): SGDLS, YYNGEE. The CDR3 is 13 residues long. The CDR3: CASSPGGDYEQYF. The DNA of the CDR3 is TGTGCCAGCAGCCCGGGGGGGGACTACGAGCAGTACTTC.

The J gene is TRBJ1-1, the V gene TRBV27; possible D gene TRBD1, 6 bases. The germline V gene encodes CDR1 MNHEY and CDR2 SMNVEV (reference sequence). Trimming took 7 bases from V and 3 from J, leaving 18 bases between them. The CDR3 sequence is 15 residues long. The CDR3: CASTSAQGKDTEAFF. In DNA form, the CDR3 reads TGTGCCAGCACATCCGCGCAGGGGAAGGACACTGAAGCTTTCTTT.

The chain uses TRBV25-1 and TRBJ2-1; a weak D match, TRBD1 (5 bases). CDR3 length equals 14 residues. The V gene lost 2 bases and the J gene lost 5 bases, with 10 bases spanning the gap. Germline V gene sequence: CDR1 MGHDK, CDR2 SYGVNS. Written as DNA, the CDR3 is TGTGCCAGCAGTGAAAGGTACAGGCACAATGAGCAGTTCTTC. It is translated as CASSERYRHNEQFF.

Ten or more counts support this clonotype. The rearrangement joins TRBV7-3 to TRBJ2-2; D possibly corresponds to TRBD2 (5 bases). V dropped 6 bases and J dropped 2 bases, with 13 bases sitting between them. Germline-derived CDR1 and CDR2 are SGHTA and FQGTGA. The CDR3 is 15 residues long. CDR3 sequence (DNA): TGTGCCAGCAGTTCACAAACTAGAAACACCGGGGAGCTGTTTTTT. As protein: CASSSQTRNTGELFF.

J is TRBJ2-1 and V is TRBV24-1; 7 bases align to TRBD2. Germline trimming cut 3 bases from V and 4 bases from J; bases unmatched to any gene: 11. Germline V gene data show CDR1 as KGHDR and CDR2 as SFDVKD. CDR3 size: 17 residues. CDR3 in amino acids: CATSDPTSSLIYNEQFF. CDR3 nucleotides: TGTGCCACCAGTGATCCGACTAGCTCCCTGATTTACAATGAGCAGTTCTTC.

This clonotype has a count of ten or more. This chain uses TRBV2 with TRBJ1-5; a possible D gene is TRBD1 (6 bases). The germline V and J ends were trimmed by 6 bases and 3 bases, with 9 bases remaining between them. The germline gives CDR1 SNHLY, CDR2 FYNNEI. This CDR3 has 13 residues. The CDR3 sequence: CASRRDNNQPQHF. The CDR3 nucleotides are TGTGCCAGCAGAAGGGACAACAATCAGCCCCAGCATTTT.

This clonotype was seen a handful of times. The V and J genes are TRBV25-1 and TRBJ1-4; no reliable D call. Trimming removed 4 bases from V and 3 bases from J, with 12 bases in between. The CDR3 is 15 amino acids. Germline V gives CDR1 MGHDK, CDR2 SYGVNS. CDR3 protein: CASSGSLSANEKLFF. Here the CDR3 DNA reads TGTGCCAGCAGTGGGTCCCTCTCGGCTAATGAAAAACTGTTTTTT.

This clonotype was counted many times. The chain links TRBV7-2 to TRBJ1-3; D possibly corresponds to TRBD1 (5 bases). Trimming shortened V by 1 base and J by 3 bases, and 10 bases separated the two germline ends. The CDR3 covers 15 residues. Germline V CDR1 and CDR2: SGHTA, FQGNSA. The CDR3, as DNA: TGTGCCAGCAGCTTAGTTCAGGGAATTGGAAACACCATATATTTT. This translates into CASSLVQGIGNTIYF.

In regard to this clonotype: A read error may produce the germline difference seen at one junction end. The rearrangement links TRBV6-2 or TRBV6-3 to TRBJ2-7; 9 bases line up with TRBD1. The CDR3 loop spans 14 amino acids. CDR1 and CDR2 (germline): MNHEY, SVGEGT. CDR3 coding DNA: TGTGCCAGCAGTCGGACAGGGGACCCTTGGGAGCGGTACTTC. Translation: CASSRTGDPWERYF.

The gene calls are TRBV7-2 and TRBJ1-2; D unclear. The germline V and J ends were trimmed by 5 bases and 4 bases, with 14 bases remaining between them. The CDR3 length is 14 residues. Per germline, CDR1 SGHTA and CDR2 FQGNSA. CDR3 sequence reads: CASSARGALYGYTF. CDR3 bases: TGTGCCAGCAGCGCCCGGGGAGCCCTCTATGGCTACACCTTC. Variable domain in full (rest from reference TRBV7-2 and TRBJ1-2): GAGVSQSPSNKVTEKGKDVELRCDPISGHTALYWYRQSLGQGLEFLIYFQGNSAPDKSGLPSDRFSAERTGGSVSTLTIQRTQQEDSAVYLCASSARGALYGYTFGSGTRLTVV.

The sample holds many counts of this clonotype. The chain links TRBV3-1 to TRBJ1-2; weak D call: TRBD1 (5 bases). V lost 4 bases, J lost 3 bases, and 9 bases lay in between. This CDR3 is 13 amino acids long. CDR1 and CDR2 (germline): LGHDT, YNNKEL (reference sequence). The chain's CDR3 is CASSPDSDYGYTF. CDR3 nucleotide sequence: TGTGCCAGCAGCCCAGACAGTGACTATGGCTACACCTTC.